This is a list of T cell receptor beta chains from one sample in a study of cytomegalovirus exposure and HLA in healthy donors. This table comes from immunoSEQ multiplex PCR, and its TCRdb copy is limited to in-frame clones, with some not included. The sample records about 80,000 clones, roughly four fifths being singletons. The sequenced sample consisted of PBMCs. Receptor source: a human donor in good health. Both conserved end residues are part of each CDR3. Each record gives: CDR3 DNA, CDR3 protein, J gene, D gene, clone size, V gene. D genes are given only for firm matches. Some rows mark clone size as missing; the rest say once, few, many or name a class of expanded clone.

CDR3nt: TGCGCCAGCAGCTTGGCTAGCGGACAAGAGACCCAGTACTTC
CDR3aa: CASSLASGQETQYF
j_gene: TRBJ2-5
d_gene: TRBD2
abundance: once
v_gene: TRBV5-1

CDR3nt: TGTGCCAGCAGCCACCCAGGTGGCTCCACGAACACTGAAGCTTTCTTT
CDR3aa: CASSHPGGSTNTEAFF
j_gene: TRBJ1-1
d_gene: NA
abundance: NA
v_gene: TRBV14

CDR3nt: TGTGCCAGCTCACCTCTGGCGGCGGGGGCCCAAGAGACCCAGTACTTC
CDR3aa: CASSPLAAGAQETQYF
j_gene: TRBJ2-5
d_gene: NA
abundance: NA
v_gene: TRBV18

CDR3nt: TGCGCCAGCAGCCAGGGAGGGGGGGAAGGCTATGGCTACACCTTC
CDR3aa: CASSQGGGEGYGYTF
j_gene: TRBJ1-2
d_gene: NA
abundance: NA
v_gene: TRBV4-3

CDR3nt: TGTGCCACCAGCAGAGCGGGACAGTCCACCGGGGAGCTGTTTTTT
CDR3aa: CATSRAGQSTGELFF
j_gene: TRBJ2-2
d_gene: TRBD1
abundance: NA
v_gene: TRBV15

CDR3nt: TGTGCTAGTGGTTTGAACGGGACAGTGTATAGCAATCAGCCCCAGCATTTT
CDR3aa: CASGLNGTVYSNQPQHF
j_gene: TRBJ1-5
d_gene: TRBD1
abundance: NA
v_gene: TRBV12-5

CDR3nt: TGTGCCAGCAGCTTGGGGGGTAACTATGGCTACACCTTC
CDR3aa: CASSLGGNYGYTF
j_gene: TRBJ1-2
d_gene: NA
abundance: NA
v_gene: TRBV7-2

CDR3nt: TGTGCCAGCAGCCCCACAAATCAGGGGGCCCAGTACTTC
CDR3aa: CASSPTNQGAQYF
j_gene: TRBJ2-5
d_gene: TRBD1
abundance: NA
v_gene: TRBV7-2

CDR3nt: TGCGCCAGCAGCTTGGACGTCGGGGGAGACCTCGGGACCCAGTACTTC
CDR3aa: CASSLDVGGDLGTQYF
j_gene: TRBJ2-5
d_gene: NA
abundance: NA
v_gene: TRBV5-1

CDR3nt: TGTGCCAGCAGTGAGTCCCCCCAGGGGGCGGCTGAAGCTTTCTTT
CDR3aa: CASSESPQGAAEAFF
j_gene: TRBJ1-1
d_gene: TRBD1
abundance: NA
v_gene: TRBV6-1

CDR3nt: TGTGCCAGCAGTTACTCGACAGCGTCCTACGAGCAGTACTTC
CDR3aa: CASSYSTASYEQYF
j_gene: TRBJ2-7
d_gene: NA
abundance: NA
v_gene: TRBV6-5

CDR3nt: TGTGCCAGCAGCTTAAGGGGGGGCGCGTACGAGCAGTACTTC
CDR3aa: CASSLRGGAYEQYF
j_gene: TRBJ2-7
d_gene: NA
abundance: NA
v_gene: TRBV13

CDR3nt: TGTGCCAGCAGCACGCGTATCGGGACTAACTATGGCTACACCTTC
CDR3aa: CASSTRIGTNYGYTF
j_gene: TRBJ1-2
d_gene: NA
abundance: NA
v_gene: TRBV11-2

CDR3nt: TGTGCCAGCAGCTTAGAGGGGACAGGGGGTGACGAGCAGTACTTC
CDR3aa: CASSLEGTGGDEQYF
j_gene: TRBJ2-7
d_gene: TRBD1
abundance: NA
v_gene: TRBV11-2

CDR3nt: TGTGCCAGCAGCCAAGGACTAGCGGGGGGTGAGCAGTTCTTC
CDR3aa: CASSQGLAGGEQFF
j_gene: TRBJ2-1
d_gene: TRBD2
abundance: NA
v_gene: TRBV7-9

CDR3nt: TGTGCCAGTAGAGGCGACACCTATCAGCCCCAGCATTTT
CDR3aa: CASRGDTYQPQHF
j_gene: TRBJ1-5
d_gene: NA
abundance: NA
v_gene: TRBV19

CDR3nt: TGTGCCAGCAGCTTTGAGGGAAGAGGCGCAGATACGCAGTATTTT
CDR3aa: CASSFEGRGADTQYF
j_gene: TRBJ2-3
d_gene: NA
abundance: NA
v_gene: TRBV7-8

CDR3nt: TGTGCCAGCAGCCGACAGGGGGCGGATAATTCACCCCTCCACTTT
CDR3aa: CASSRQGADNSPLHF
j_gene: TRBJ1-6
d_gene: TRBD1
abundance: NA
v_gene: TRBV7-2

CDR3nt: TGTGCCAGCAGCGTCCGAGTTGTGTCTGGCACTGAAGCTTTCTTT
CDR3aa: CASSVRVVSGTEAFF
j_gene: TRBJ1-1
d_gene: NA
abundance: NA
v_gene: TRBV13

CDR3nt: TGTGCCAGCAGCCTGGGGGGGTTGGTCAATCAGCCCCAGAATTTT
CDR3aa: CASSLGGLVNQPQNF
j_gene: TRBJ1-5
d_gene: NA
abundance: NA
v_gene: TRBV6-5

CDR3nt: TGTGCCAGCAGCTTAGTCCAGGGGGCCGGGGAGACCCAGTACTTC
CDR3aa: CASSLVQGAGETQYF
j_gene: TRBJ2-5
d_gene: TRBD1
abundance: NA
v_gene: TRBV7-9

CDR3nt: TGCGCCAGCAGCTTGGGACACCCTAAAACTTACGAGCAGTACTTC
CDR3aa: CASSLGHPKTYEQYF
j_gene: TRBJ2-7
d_gene: NA
abundance: few
v_gene: TRBV5-1

CDR3nt: TGTGCCAGCAGCCGGGAGGGGGGAGGAGAGACCCAGTACTTC
CDR3aa: CASSREGGGETQYF
j_gene: TRBJ2-5
d_gene: TRBD2
abundance: NA
v_gene: TRBV5-4

CDR3nt: TGTGCCAGCAGTGGGCGACTTGACACAGATACGCAGTATTTT
CDR3aa: CASSGRLDTDTQYF
j_gene: TRBJ2-3
d_gene: NA
abundance: NA
v_gene: TRBV2

CDR3nt: TGTGCCAGCAGCAAATCCGGGACAGGTCCCGAGACCCAGTACTTC
CDR3aa: CASSKSGTGPETQYF
j_gene: TRBJ2-5
d_gene: TRBD1
abundance: NA
v_gene: TRBV5-6

CDR3nt: TGTGCCAGCTCAACCTCCCGGACAGGACACCTCACACCCCTCCACTTT
CDR3aa: CASSTSRTGHLTPLHF
j_gene: TRBJ1-6
d_gene: TRBD1
abundance: NA
v_gene: TRBV18

CDR3nt: TGCAGCGTGGAAGGGCTCGGGACTGAAGCTTTCTTT
CDR3aa: CSVEGLGTEAFF
j_gene: TRBJ1-1
d_gene: NA
abundance: once
v_gene: TRBV29-1

CDR3nt: TGTGCCAGCAGCCGGGACAGGGACTACACTGAAGCTTTCTTT
CDR3aa: CASSRDRDYTEAFF
j_gene: TRBJ1-1
d_gene: TRBD1
abundance: NA
v_gene: TRBV6-5

CDR3nt: TGTGCCAGCAGGAGCCGGGACAGGGGATACAATGAGCAGTTCTTC
CDR3aa: CASRSRDRGYNEQFF
j_gene: TRBJ2-1
d_gene: TRBD1
abundance: NA
v_gene: TRBV2

CDR3nt: TGTGCCTGGAGTGGGAGGGCTCAGCCCCAGCATTTT
CDR3aa: CAWSGRAQPQHF
j_gene: TRBJ1-5
d_gene: NA
abundance: NA
v_gene: TRBV30

CDR3nt: TGCGCCAGCTCGCAGTGGGGGGGGGCGGGGACCGGGGAGCTGTTTTTT
CDR3aa: CASSQWGGAGTGELFF
j_gene: TRBJ2-2
d_gene: NA
abundance: NA
v_gene: TRBV10-1

CDR3nt: TGTGCCAGCAGTTACTCGTGGAGGGACACTGAAGCTTTCTTT
CDR3aa: CASSYSWRDTEAFF
j_gene: TRBJ1-1
d_gene: NA
abundance: NA
v_gene: TRBV6-5

CDR3nt: TGTGCCAGCAGTTCCGTTCCAGGGGGGCGCACTGAAGCTTTCTTT
CDR3aa: CASSSVPGGRTEAFF
j_gene: TRBJ1-1
d_gene: TRBD1
abundance: NA
v_gene: TRBV6-1

CDR3nt: TGTGCCAGCAGATCGAACAGGGATTCTAGCACAGATACGCAGTATTTT
CDR3aa: CASRSNRDSSTDTQYF
j_gene: TRBJ2-3
d_gene: NA
abundance: NA
v_gene: TRBV7-9

CDR3nt: TGTGCCAGTAGTGCCCACAGGGGGCTAGATCAGCCCCAGCATTTT
CDR3aa: CASSAHRGLDQPQHF
j_gene: TRBJ1-5
d_gene: TRBD1
abundance: NA
v_gene: TRBV19

CDR3nt: TGTGCCAGCAGTTACAGCAGGGGGGATACTGAAGCTTTCTTT
CDR3aa: CASSYSRGDTEAFF
j_gene: TRBJ1-1
d_gene: TRBD1
abundance: NA
v_gene: TRBV6-5

CDR3nt: TGTGCCAGCAACAGGGGAAGGACTGAAGCTTTCTTT
CDR3aa: CASNRGRTEAFF
j_gene: TRBJ1-1
d_gene: TRBD1
abundance: few
v_gene: TRBV6-1

CDR3nt: TGCGCCAGCAGCTTGTATCGGGGAACGAATGAGCAGTTCTTC
CDR3aa: CASSLYRGTNEQFF
j_gene: TRBJ2-1
d_gene: NA
abundance: NA
v_gene: TRBV5-1

CDR3nt: TGCGCCAGCAGCTTGGTACCCGGGACTCACAATGAGCAGTTCTTC
CDR3aa: CASSLVPGTHNEQFF
j_gene: TRBJ2-1
d_gene: NA
abundance: NA
v_gene: TRBV5-1

CDR3nt: TGTGCCAGCAGCGTAGGAGTCCACGACTATGGCTACCCCTTC
CDR3aa: CASSVGVHDYGYPF
j_gene: TRBJ1-2
d_gene: NA
abundance: NA
v_gene: TRBV9

CDR3nt: TGCGCCAGCAGCCAAGAAATGACTAGCGGGGGATACAATGAGCAGTTCTTC
CDR3aa: CASSQEMTSGGYNEQFF
j_gene: TRBJ2-1
d_gene: TRBD2
abundance: NA
v_gene: TRBV4-1

CDR3nt: TGTGCTAGTGGTTTGGTACTAGGGCAGGGGAGTTTCGAGCAGTACTTC
CDR3aa: CASGLVLGQGSFEQYF
j_gene: TRBJ2-7
d_gene: NA
abundance: NA
v_gene: TRBV12-5

CDR3nt: TGTGCCAGCAGTTACTCGGTTACAGGCCCCATCTATGGCTACACCTTC
CDR3aa: CASSYSVTGPIYGYTF
j_gene: TRBJ1-2
d_gene: NA
abundance: once
v_gene: TRBV6-5

CDR3nt: TGTGCCAGCATTACTACAGGGGACACTGAAGCTTTCTTT
CDR3aa: CASITTGDTEAFF
j_gene: TRBJ1-1
d_gene: TRBD1
abundance: few
v_gene: TRBV5-5